Listed below are T cell receptor beta chains from one sample, sequenced in a study of blood T cell repertoires in COVID-19. Sequencing used immunoSEQ multiplex PCR; TCRdb keeps in-frame clones, though not all of them. Altogether approximately 110,000 clones are present, approximately 82% being singletons, with the ten largest covering roughly 18%. Source material: peripheral blood. Receptor source: a woman aged 55-70 years with acute or convalescent COVID-19. Each CDR3 is given with its conserved first and last residue. Each record gives: V gene, J gene, clone size, D gene, CDR3 DNA, CDR3 protein. The D gene is left open where the match is weak. For some rows the clone size is stated as once, few or many, or as a class when expanded; others skip it.

v_call: TRBV5-4
j_call: TRBJ2-7
clone_size: -
d_call: TRBD1
cdr3_nt: TGTGCCAGCAGCTTGGTAGGGACAGCGGCCTACGAGCAGTACTTC
cdr3_aa: CASSLVGTAAYEQYF

v_call: TRBV3-1/TRBV3-2
j_call: TRBJ2-3
clone_size: -
d_call: -
cdr3_nt: TGTGCCAGCAGCCACCTCTATGACACAGATACGCAGTATTTT
cdr3_aa: CASSHLYDTDTQYF

v_call: TRBV28
j_call: TRBJ2-3
clone_size: -
d_call: TRBD2
cdr3_nt: TGTGCCAGCAGCTCCGCGGGGGGGCCCCGAGATACGCAGTATTTT
cdr3_aa: CASSSAGGPRDTQYF

v_call: TRBV3-1/TRBV3-2
j_call: TRBJ1-2
clone_size: few
d_call: -
cdr3_nt: TGTGCCAGCAGCTCCCGGTCAGGGGCCATCTATGGCTACACCTTC
cdr3_aa: CASSSRSGAIYGYTF

v_call: TRBV27
j_call: TRBJ1-5
clone_size: -
d_call: -
cdr3_nt: TGTGCCAGCAGTTTAGCAGGGGACATGAGGTCCCAGCATTTT
cdr3_aa: CASSLAGDMRSQHF

v_call: TRBV5-1
j_call: TRBJ2-1
clone_size: -
d_call: -
cdr3_nt: TGCGCCAGCAGCTTGGAAGGGGCAGGGTCCTCATACAATGAGCAGTTCTTC
cdr3_aa: CASSLEGAGSSYNEQFF

v_call: TRBV9
j_call: TRBJ1-1
clone_size: -
d_call: -
cdr3_nt: TGTGCCAGCAGCGTAGTATCAGAGAACACTGAAGCTTTCTTT
cdr3_aa: CASSVVSENTEAFF

v_call: TRBV4-1
j_call: TRBJ1-1
clone_size: -
d_call: -
cdr3_nt: TGCGCCAGCAGCGGCCGGACAGTGAGGGAGGGCACTGAAGCTTTCTTT
cdr3_aa: CASSGRTVREGTEAFF

v_call: TRBV19
j_call: TRBJ1-1
clone_size: -
d_call: -
cdr3_nt: TGTGCCAGTAGTCCCTGGGAGGGGAGTACTGAAGCTTTCTTT
cdr3_aa: CASSPWEGSTEAFF

v_call: TRBV7-9
j_call: TRBJ2-2
clone_size: few
d_call: TRBD2
cdr3_nt: TGTGCCAGCAGCTTTTTTAGCGGGAAGAACACCGGGGAGCTGTTTTTT
cdr3_aa: CASSFFSGKNTGELFF

v_call: TRBV15
j_call: TRBJ2-3
clone_size: few
d_call: -
cdr3_nt: TGTGCCACCAGCAGAGACCCCACAACGGGCCTGACAGGTCGACCAGATACGCAGTATTTT
cdr3_aa: CATSRDPTTGLTGRPDTQYF

v_call: TRBV3-1/TRBV3-2
j_call: TRBJ1-4
clone_size: -
d_call: -
cdr3_nt: TGTGCCAGCAGCCAGAGGATCTCGGGGAGGGTCCCGGTCCAGGCTAATGAAAAACTGTTTTTT
cdr3_aa: CASSQRISGRVPVQANEKLFF

v_call: TRBV18
j_call: TRBJ2-1
clone_size: -
d_call: TRBD1
cdr3_nt: TGTGCCAGCTCACCCCCCGGGACAGGGTATCGTGGTGAGCAGTTCTTC
cdr3_aa: CASSPPGTGYRGEQFF

v_call: TRBV6-5
j_call: TRBJ1-5
clone_size: -
d_call: -
cdr3_nt: TGTGCCAGCATGCGGGAGAGCAATCAGCCCCAGCATTTT
cdr3_aa: CASMRESNQPQHF

v_call: TRBV30
j_call: TRBJ1-4
clone_size: -
d_call: -
cdr3_nt: TGTGCCTCGGGGCGTGAAAAACTGTTTTTT
cdr3_aa: CASGREKLFF

v_call: TRBV21-1
j_call: TRBJ1-2
clone_size: -
d_call: -
cdr3_nt: TGTGCCAGCAGCTACAGGGTTAGTGGCTACACCTTC
cdr3_aa: CASSYRVSGYTF

v_call: TRBV28
j_call: TRBJ2-7
clone_size: few
d_call: -
cdr3_nt: TGTGCCAGCAGTTTCACGGGGGCCTACGAGCAGTACTTC
cdr3_aa: CASSFTGAYEQYF

v_call: TRBV11-2
j_call: TRBJ2-1
clone_size: few
d_call: TRBD2
cdr3_nt: TGTGCCAGCAGCACCCGAAGCGGGAGCTCCTACAATGAGCAGTTCTTC
cdr3_aa: CASSTRSGSSYNEQFF

v_call: TRBV11-2
j_call: TRBJ1-5
clone_size: -
d_call: -
cdr3_nt: TGTGCCAGCAGCTTAGAGGGGGGAAAGGACGGCAATCAGCCCCAGCATTTT
cdr3_aa: CASSLEGGKDGNQPQHF

v_call: TRBV4-3
j_call: TRBJ2-1
clone_size: -
d_call: -
cdr3_nt: TGCGCCAGCAGCCAAGATGGGGCGACGAGCTCCTACAATGAGCAGTTCTTC
cdr3_aa: CASSQDGATSSYNEQFF

v_call: TRBV3-1/TRBV3-2
j_call: TRBJ1-6
clone_size: once
d_call: TRBD1
cdr3_nt: TGTGCCAGCAGCCAAGACTTTCCGGGACAGGCATATAATTCACCCCTCCACTTT
cdr3_aa: CASSQDFPGQAYNSPLHF

v_call: TRBV18
j_call: TRBJ1-1
clone_size: few
d_call: TRBD1
cdr3_nt: TGTGCCAGCACAACAGGGGGCGGACATACTGAAGCTTTCTTT
cdr3_aa: CASTTGGGHTEAFF

v_call: TRBV6-4
j_call: TRBJ1-1
clone_size: -
d_call: -
cdr3_nt: TGTGCCAGCAGTGACCCAGGGTCGACTGAAGCTTTCTTT
cdr3_aa: CASSDPGSTEAFF

v_call: TRBV7-8
j_call: TRBJ1-6
clone_size: -
d_call: -
cdr3_nt: TGTGCCAGCAGCTTCTCGACTGAAGCTAATTCACCCCTCCACTTT
cdr3_aa: CASSFSTEANSPLHF

v_call: TRBV6-2/TRBV6-3
j_call: TRBJ2-7
clone_size: -
d_call: -
cdr3_nt: TGTGCCAGCAGTATTCCACAGGGCTACGAGCAGTACTTC
cdr3_aa: CASSIPQGYEQYF

v_call: TRBV11-1
j_call: TRBJ2-2
clone_size: -
d_call: -
cdr3_nt: TGTGCCAGCAGCTTAGCGCGGGTTGGAAGCAAGGCCGGGGAGCTGTTTTTT
cdr3_aa: CASSLARVGSKAGELFF

v_call: TRBV4-1
j_call: TRBJ2-6
clone_size: -
d_call: TRBD1
cdr3_nt: TGCGCCAGCAGCCAAGACTTAAGGACAGGGATTGCTGGGGCCAACGTCCTGACTTTC
cdr3_aa: CASSQDLRTGIAGANVLTF

v_call: TRBV3-1/TRBV3-2
j_call: TRBJ2-5
clone_size: -
d_call: TRBD1
cdr3_nt: TGTGCCAGCAGCCAGGGACAGGGGGGTGCGGGGACCCAGTACTTC
cdr3_aa: CASSQGQGGAGTQYF

v_call: TRBV3-1/TRBV3-2
j_call: TRBJ2-5
clone_size: -
d_call: TRBD2
cdr3_nt: TGTGCCAGCAGCCAGCGGGGGTTGGAGGAGACCCAGTACTTC
cdr3_aa: CASSQRGLEETQYF

v_call: TRBV27
j_call: TRBJ2-1
clone_size: -
d_call: TRBD2
cdr3_nt: TGTGCCAGCAGTTCAGGACTAGCGGGAAGTATTGAGCAGTTCTTC
cdr3_aa: CASSSGLAGSIEQFF

v_call: TRBV25-1
j_call: TRBJ1-1
clone_size: -
d_call: TRBD1
cdr3_nt: TGTGCCAGCAGTTATGGGGACAGCGCGGCTTTCTTT
cdr3_aa: CASSYGDSAAFF

v_call: TRBV7-8
j_call: TRBJ2-5
clone_size: -
d_call: TRBD2
cdr3_nt: TGTGCCAGCAGCCCTAACTCCGGGACTAAAAAGACCCAGTACTTC
cdr3_aa: CASSPNSGTKKTQYF

v_call: TRBV6-5
j_call: TRBJ2-7
clone_size: -
d_call: -
cdr3_nt: TGTGCCAGCAGTTACTCGAAGAGGAACGAGCAGTACTTC
cdr3_aa: CASSYSKRNEQYF

v_call: TRBV3-1/TRBV3-2
j_call: TRBJ2-1
clone_size: once
d_call: TRBD2
cdr3_nt: TGTGCCAGCAGCCAACTCCCCTTAGCTAGCGGGGACGAGCAGTTCTTC
cdr3_aa: CASSQLPLASGDEQFF

v_call: TRBV6-5
j_call: TRBJ1-1
clone_size: -
d_call: -
cdr3_nt: TGTGCCAGCAGGGCCCGGGGGGCTAGTGAAGCTTTCTTT
cdr3_aa: CASRARGASEAFF

v_call: TRBV5-6
j_call: TRBJ2-3
clone_size: -
d_call: -
cdr3_nt: TGTGCCAGCTGTATGGGGTTGGTGACAGCCAAAACCACAGATACGCAGTATTTT
cdr3_aa: CASCMGLVTAKTTDTQYF

v_call: TRBV11-2
j_call: TRBJ2-1
clone_size: few
d_call: TRBD2
cdr3_nt: TGTGCCAGCAGCAAGCGGGGGGGCCGGGACAATGAGCAGTTCTTC
cdr3_aa: CASSKRGGRDNEQFF

v_call: TRBV5-6
j_call: TRBJ2-3
clone_size: -
d_call: TRBD2
cdr3_nt: TGTGCCAGCGCGGGGGGCTGGCGGGTGGCCGATACGCAGTATTTT
cdr3_aa: CASAGGWRVADTQYF

v_call: TRBV7-8
j_call: TRBJ1-4
clone_size: -
d_call: -
cdr3_nt: TGTGCCAGCAGCTTCCGGGGGGATGAAAAACTGTTTTTT
cdr3_aa: CASSFRGDEKLFF

v_call: TRBV5-4
j_call: TRBJ2-2
clone_size: -
d_call: -
cdr3_nt: TGTGCTAAGCACGTTCCGGGCGGGGAGCTGTTTTTT
cdr3_aa: CAKHVPGGELFF

v_call: TRBV6-6
j_call: TRBJ1-1
clone_size: -
d_call: -
cdr3_nt: TGTGCCAGCAGTTACTCGTCCCAGGGCAGCGGGGCTTTCTTT
cdr3_aa: CASSYSSQGSGAFF